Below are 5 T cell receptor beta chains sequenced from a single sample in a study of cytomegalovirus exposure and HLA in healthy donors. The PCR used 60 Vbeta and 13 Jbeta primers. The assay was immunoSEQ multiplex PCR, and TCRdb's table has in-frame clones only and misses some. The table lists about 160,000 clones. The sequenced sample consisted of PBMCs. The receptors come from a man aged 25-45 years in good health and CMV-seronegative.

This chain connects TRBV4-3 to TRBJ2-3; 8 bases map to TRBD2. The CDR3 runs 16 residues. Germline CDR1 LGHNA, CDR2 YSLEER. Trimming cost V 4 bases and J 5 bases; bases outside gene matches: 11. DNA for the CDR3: TGCGCCAGCAGCCTTCTAGCGGGTGCAGGGTTAGATACGCAGTATTTT. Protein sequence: CASSLLAGAGLDTQYF.

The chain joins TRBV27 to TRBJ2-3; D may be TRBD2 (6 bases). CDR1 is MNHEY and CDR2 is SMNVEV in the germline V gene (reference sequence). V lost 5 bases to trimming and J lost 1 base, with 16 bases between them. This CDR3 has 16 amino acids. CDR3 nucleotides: TGTGCCAGCAGTCCGCTGACGGTAGCGGGCACAGATACGCAGTATTTT. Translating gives CASSPLTVAGTDTQYF.

CDR3: CASSSGLLYEQYF. The CDR3 coding sequence is TGTGCCAGCAGTTCGGGACTCCTCTACGAGCAGTACTTC. The genes are TRBV6-1 and TRBJ2-7; tentatively, D is TRBD2 (6 bases). CDR1 is MNHNS, CDR2 SASEGT, per germline. V was pared by 5 bases and J by 3 bases, with 11 bases between. CDR3 length equals 13 residues.

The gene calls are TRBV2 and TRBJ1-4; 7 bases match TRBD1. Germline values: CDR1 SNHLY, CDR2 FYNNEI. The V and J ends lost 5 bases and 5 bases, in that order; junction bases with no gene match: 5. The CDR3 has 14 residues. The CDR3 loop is CASSPQGINEKLFF. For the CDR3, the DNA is TGTGCCAGCAGTCCACAGGGGATAAATGAAAAACTGTTTTTT. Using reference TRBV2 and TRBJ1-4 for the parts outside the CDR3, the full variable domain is EPEVTQTPSHQVTQMGQEVILRCVPISNHLYFYWYRQILGQKVEFLVSFYNNEISEKSEIFDDQFSVERPDGSNFTLKIRSTKLEDSAMYFCASSPQGINEKLFFGSGTQLSVL.

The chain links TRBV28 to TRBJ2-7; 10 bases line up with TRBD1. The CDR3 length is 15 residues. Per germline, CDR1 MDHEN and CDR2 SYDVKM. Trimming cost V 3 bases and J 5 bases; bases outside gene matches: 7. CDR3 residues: CASSFPTGGSHEQYF. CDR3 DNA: TGTGCCAGCAGTTTCCCGACAGGGGGCTCTCACGAGCAGTACTTC.